Below, 22 T cell receptor beta chains from the same sample are listed, as sequenced in a study of molecular identifiers for immune sequencing clone quantification. Via MiXCR, TCRdb re-called the PCR reads, giving one row per CDR3 protein. The sample contains about half a million distinct CDR3 sequences, about a quarter of which appear only once. Material for sequencing was naive CD8+ T cells from blood, with Jurkat cell RNA spiked in. Subset reported: FACS-sorted CD8+CD4-CCR7+CD45RA+ naive T cells. The receptors come from a human donor in good health. Some libraries in this study had Jurkat cell RNA spiked in.

The sample holds many counts of this clonotype. The chain couples TRBV19 to TRBJ2-4, with D uncertain. The CDR3 sequence is 13 residues long. V was trimmed by 3 bases and J by 3 bases, leaving 6 bases between them. Germline V gene sequence: CDR1 LNHDA, CDR2 SQIVND (reference sequence). The CDR3 protein is CASSIHSKNIQYF. In DNA form, the CDR3 reads TGTGCCAGTAGTATCCACAGCAAAAACATTCAGTACTTC.

The gene calls are TRBV20-1 and TRBJ2-5; 7 bases are a match to TRBD2. CDR3 length: 14 amino acids. Germline V gene lookup returns CDR1 DFQATT and CDR2 SNEGSKA (reference sequence). The trim removed 1 base at V and 5 bases at J, leaving 7 bases unmatched. Here the CDR3 reads CSARGPGGGETQYF. In nucleotides, the CDR3 is TGCAGTGCTAGAGGACCGGGAGGAGGGGAGACCCAGTACTTC.

This clonotype was counted ten times or more. The chain recombines TRBV14 with TRBJ1-1; D uncertain. Germline CDR1 reads SGHDN; CDR2 reads FVKESK. The ends were cut back, 3 bases at V and 3 bases at J, with 5 bases in the middle. This CDR3 region has 12 residues. The CDR3 DNA reads TGTGCCAGCAGCCATGAATACACTGAAGCTTTCTTT. Translated, it gives CASSHEYTEAFF.

This clonotype has at least ten counts. V and J are TRBV9 and TRBJ1-6, with D unresolved. CDR3 size: 14 residues. V lost 2 bases to trimming and J lost 6 bases, with 9 bases between them. Germline-derived CDR1 and CDR2 are SGDLS and YYNGEE. CDR3: CASSVGSGNSPLHF. The CDR3 DNA is TGTGCCAGCAGCGTGGGTAGCGGTAATTCACCCCTCCACTTT.

The sample holds many counts of this clonotype. The V call is TRBV19, the J call TRBJ2-1; the D is unclear. This CDR3 is 15 amino acids long. The V gene's germline CDR1 is LNHDA and CDR2 SQIVND (reference sequence). The V end was cut by 2 bases, the J end by 4 bases, with 12 bases between. The CDR3 sequence: CASSINSDPYNEQFF. For the CDR3, the DNA is TGTGCCAGTAGTATAAATTCAGACCCGTACAATGAGCAGTTCTTC.

The chain carries TRBV4-3 and TRBJ2-7, with D perhaps given as TRBD1 or TRBD2 (5 bases each). CDR3 length: 14 amino acids. Between the trimmed V and J ends, which lost 4 bases and 3 bases, there was a span of 13 bases. The germline V gene has CDR1 LGHNA and CDR2 YSLEER. The CDR3 reads CASSRGSDDYEQYF. In DNA, the CDR3 is TGCGCCAGCAGCCGGGGGTCCGACGACTACGAGCAGTACTTC.

Turning to this clonotype: No conserved phenylalanine or tryptophan is present at the end of the CDR3, so a read error is the likely explanation. The rearrangement links TRBV7-6 to TRBJ2-5; D may match TRBD1 or TRBD2 (7 bases each). The V end lost 7 bases, the J end lost 5 bases, and 20 bases lay between the germline ends. Germline assignment: CDR1 SGHVS and CDR2 FNYEAQ. The CDR3 covers 15 residues. The CDR3 nucleotides are TGTGCCAGCACTAGAACCCAGGGGGGAGGGGAGACCCAGTACTCC. Its translation: CASTRTQGGGETQYS.

This clonotype was seen a handful of times. The J gene is TRBJ2-1, the V gene TRBV5-6; the match to TRBD2 covers 9 bases. The CDR3 loop spans 18 amino acids. Germline CDR1 is SGHDT and CDR2 is YYEEEE. Losses at the gene ends were 0 bases for V and 4 bases for J; bases not matched to a gene: 11. The CDR3 nucleotides are TGTGCCAGCAGCTTGGTTGCTTCTTTTAGCGGGGGTTACAATGAGCAGTTCTTC. Translated, it gives CASSLVASFSGGYNEQFF. The whole variable domain, filled in from reference TRBV5-6 and TRBJ2-1, reads DAGVTQSPTHLIKTRGQQVTLRCSPKSGHDTVSWYQQALGQGPQFIFQYYEEEERQRGNFPDRFSGHQFPNYSSELNVNALLLGDSALYLCASSLVASFSGGYNEQFFGPGTRLTVL.

This clonotype was observed at least ten times. The V call is TRBV7-2, the J call TRBJ1-1; D is ambiguous. The V end lost 3 bases, the J end lost 0 bases, and 5 bases lay between the germline ends. This CDR3 is 13 amino acids long. Germline loops: CDR1 SGHTA, CDR2 FQGNSA. The CDR3 DNA is TGTGCCAGCAGCTTTGACTTGAACACTGAAGCTTTCTTT. Residues: CASSFDLNTEAFF.

This clonotype was seen at least ten times. The chain carries TRBV6-2 or TRBV6-3 and TRBJ1-4; D perhaps matches TRBD1 (6 bases). This CDR3 contains 17 residues. Trimming left V 2 bases short and J 4 bases short, with 17 bases between. Germline CDR1 and CDR2: MNHEY and SVGEGT. CDR3 sequence (DNA): TGTGCCAGCAGTTACATCGGGACACCCTCGGGTAATGAAAAACTGTTTTTT. This translates into CASSYIGTPSGNEKLFF.

This clonotype was observed a few times. The V call is TRBV27, the J call TRBJ2-5; TRBD2 aligns across 9 bases. Germline CDR1 reads MNHEY; CDR2 reads SMNVEV (reference sequence). The CDR3 spans 17 residues. Trimming cost V 4 bases and J 0 bases; bases outside gene matches: 9. This CDR3 is CASSSAEPSGDQETQYF. CDR3 sequence (DNA): TGTGCCAGCAGTTCCGCCGAGCCTAGCGGGGACCAAGAGACCCAGTACTTC.

This clonotype was detected only a few times. The rearrangement joins TRBV28 to TRBJ2-2; D not certain. Germline V gene sequence: CDR1 MDHEN, CDR2 SYDVKM. The CDR3 loop spans 15 amino acids. V was trimmed by 3 bases and J by 6 bases, leaving 14 bases between them. CDR3 in amino acids: CASSFRPLGAGELFF. The DNA for the CDR3 is TGTGCCAGCAGTTTTAGGCCCCTTGGGGCCGGGGAGCTGTTTTTT. The whole variable domain, remainder taken from reference TRBV28 and TRBJ2-2, is DVKVTQSSRYLVKRTGEKVFLECVQDMDHENMFWYRQDPGLGLRLIYFSYDVKMKEKGDIPEGYSVSREKKERFSLILESASTNQTSMYLCASSFRPLGAGELFFGEGSRLTVL.

This clonotype was seen more than once but under ten times. The chain carries TRBV27 and TRBJ2-2, with 8 bases matching TRBD2. This CDR3 spans 15 amino acids. Germline trimming cut 8 bases from V and 6 bases from J; bases unmatched to any gene: 11. Germline V gene sequence: CDR1 MNHEY, CDR2 SMNVEV (reference sequence). The CDR3 is CASRGAGGPPGELFF. The DNA for the CDR3 is TGTGCCAGCCGCGGCGCGGGAGGACCTCCCGGGGAGCTGTTTTTT.

This clonotype was recorded a few times. The chain carries TRBV27 and TRBJ1-5, with D hard to call. This CDR3 is 13 amino acids long. In germline, CDR1 is MNHEY, CDR2 SMNVEV (reference sequence). The V gene lost 0 bases and the J gene lost 7 bases, with 7 bases spanning the gap. CDR3 coding DNA: TGTGCCAGCAGTTTATCCACCGGGCAGCCCCAGCATTTT. It yields the protein CASSLSTGQPQHF.

This clonotype came up a few times. The chain is built from TRBV7-3 and TRBJ2-2, with 7 nucleotides matching TRBD2. J gave up 2 bases and V 5 bases, and 14 bases lay outside the gene matches. Germline CDR1 and CDR2: SGHTA and FQGTGA. The CDR3 length is 18 residues. As DNA, the CDR3 is TGTGCCAGCAGCCCCTCGTCCGGGACTACCCTAAACACCGGGGAGCTGTTTTTT. It specifies CASSPSSGTTLNTGELFF.

Worth noting for this clonotype: It may be a read error: a sequence one base away is much more abundant. The chain couples TRBV29-1 to TRBJ2-2; D uncertain. V lost 4 bases and J lost 5, with 17 bases in between. The CDR3 has 15 residues. The germline gives CDR1 SQVTM, CDR2 ANQGSEA. The CDR3 sequence is CSVVIGPPATGELFF. CDR3 nucleotide sequence: TGCAGCGTTGTTATCGGTCCACCAGCTACCGGGGAGCTGTTTTTT.

V and J are TRBV5-6 and TRBJ2-1; no clear D. The CDR3 is made up of 12 amino acids. The V end was cut by 4 bases, the J end by 4 bases, with 6 bases between. Germline V gene lookup returns CDR1 SGHDT and CDR2 YYEEEE. The CDR3 DNA sequence: TGTGCCAGCAGCATGAGTTACAATGAGCAGTTCTTC. It is translated as CASSMSYNEQFF.

This chain links TRBV27 with TRBJ2-1; TRBD2 matches 7 bases. Losses at the gene ends were 1 base for V and 5 bases for J; bases not matched to a gene: 5. Germline CDR1 is MNHEY and CDR2 is SMNVEV (reference sequence). The CDR3 length is 15 residues. DNA of the CDR3: TGTGCCAGCAGTTTATATGGGGGGGGGGACAATGAGCAGTTCTTC. Amino acid sequence: CASSLYGGGDNEQFF.

The genes are TRBV27 and TRBJ2-7, with D possibly being TRBD1 (5 bases). V lost 6 bases and J 2 bases, leaving 20 bases between the germline ends. This CDR3 region has 16 residues. Per germline, CDR1 MNHEY and CDR2 SMNVEV (reference sequence). CDR3 sequence (DNA): TGTGCCAGCAGACCCTCCCCCGGCAGGGAAGCCTACGAGCAGTACTTC. Protein product: CASRPSPGREAYEQYF.

Notes on this clonotype: The CDR3 does not end in the conserved phenylalanine or tryptophan, so this is likely a read error. The chain employs TRBV6-6 and TRBJ1-5; no reliable D call. V was pared by 5 bases and J by 0 bases, with 11 bases between. Germline loops: CDR1 MNHNY, CDR2 SVGAGI (reference sequence). The CDR3 totals 15 residues. CDR3 sequence: CASSETHYSNQPQHL. CDR3 in DNA: TGTGCCAGCAGTGAGACACACTATAGCAATCAGCCCCAGCATCTT.

This clonotype was detected a few times. The V call is TRBV6-2 or TRBV6-3, the J call TRBJ2-7; TRBD2 agrees at 7 bases. Germline values: CDR1 MNHEY, CDR2 SVGEGT. Trimming took 7 bases from V and 6 from J; bases not matched to a gene: 9. The CDR3 extends over 13 amino acids. CDR3 sequence reads: CASNLNPGGEQYF. The CDR3 DNA is TGTGCCAGCAACCTAAACCCGGGGGGCGAGCAGTACTTC.

A few counts support this clonotype. An end of the junction differs from the germline gene, which may be a read error. The J gene is TRBJ2-3, the V gene TRBV11-2; weak D call: TRBD1 (5 bases). The CDR3 runs 14 residues. CDR1 SGHAT and CDR2 FQNNGV come from the germline V gene. CDR3 nucleotides: TGTGCCAGCAGCCCGAGTTGGGGCACAGATGCGCAGTATTTT. Protein sequence: CASSPSWGTDAQYF.